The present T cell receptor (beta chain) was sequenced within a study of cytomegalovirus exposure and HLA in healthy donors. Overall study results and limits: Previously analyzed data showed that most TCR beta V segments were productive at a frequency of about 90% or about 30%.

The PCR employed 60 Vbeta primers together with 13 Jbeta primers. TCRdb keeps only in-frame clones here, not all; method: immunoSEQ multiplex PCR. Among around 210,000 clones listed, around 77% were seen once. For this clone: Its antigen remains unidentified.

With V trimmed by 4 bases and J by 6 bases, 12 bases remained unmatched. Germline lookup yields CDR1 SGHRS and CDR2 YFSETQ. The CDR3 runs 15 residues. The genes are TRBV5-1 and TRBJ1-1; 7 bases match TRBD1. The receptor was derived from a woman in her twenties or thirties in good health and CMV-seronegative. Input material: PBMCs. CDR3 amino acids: CASSQRQGQDPEAFF. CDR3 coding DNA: TGCGCCAGCAGCCAGAGACAGGGACAAGACCCTGAAGCTTTCTTT.